Listed below are T cell receptor beta chains from one sample, sequenced in a study of shared clonotypes between healthy human individuals. Repertoires were generated with immunoSEQ multiplex PCR, while TCRdb's copy carries only in-frame clones and drops some. The top ten hold approximately 1.5% of the sample, which has some 1 million clones, about three quarters seen once. Sample: memory CD4+ T cells sorted from blood. The receptors were sampled from a man younger than 35 in good health. The CDR3 runs from the conserved cysteine through the conserved F or W. A D gene is named only where the DNA matches it firmly. Where a row states a size, it is once, few, many or the class of an expanded clone; other rows omit it.

v_gene	abundance	d_gene	j_gene	CDR3nt	CDR3aa
TRBV5-5	-	-	TRBJ2-2	TGTGCCAGCGAATACAGTAGGCAGGGGATTACCGGGGAGCTGTTTTTT	CASEYSRQGITGELFF
TRBV2	-	TRBD2	TRBJ2-5	TGTGCCAGCAGTGGCACTAGCGGGGGGGTGAAAGAGACCCAGTACTTC	CASSGTSGGVKETQYF
TRBV4-1	-	-	TRBJ2-3	TGCGCCAGCAGCCTTACCAGGCGCACAGATACGCAGTATTTT	CASSLTRRTDTQYF
TRBV29-1	few	-	TRBJ1-1	TGCAGCGCTACCGGACCGGGACGGATGAACACTGAAGCTTTCTTT	CSATGPGRMNTEAFF
TRBV2	-	-	TRBJ1-1	TGTGCCAGCAGTACCTCCGGGGGGCCTTCGAACACTGAAGCTTTCTTT	CASSTSGGPSNTEAFF
TRBV7-2	-	-	TRBJ2-7	TGTGCCAGCAGCTTATCGGCATCACAGAGCTCCTACGAGCAGTACTTC	CASSLSASQSSYEQYF
TRBV2	-	-	TRBJ2-1	TGTGCCAGCCTTACTCGAAGCAATGAGCAGTTCTTC	CASLTRSNEQFF
TRBV11-2	-	-	TRBJ1-4	TGTGCCAGCAGCCTCGGGACTCGTGAAAAACTGTTTTTT	CASSLGTREKLFF
TRBV18	-	TRBD1	TRBJ1-1	TGTGCCAGCTCACAGTCGGGACAGGGGCGAGAAGCTTTCTTT	CASSQSGQGREAFF
TRBV7-2	-	-	TRBJ1-1	TGTGCCAGCAGCTTAGACGCCACCAGCACTGAAGCTTTCTTT	CASSLDATSTEAFF
TRBV5-1	-	TRBD2	TRBJ2-1	TGCGCCAGCAGGCTCGAGCGGGAGATCCATGAGCAGTTCTTC	CASRLEREIHEQFF
TRBV5-1	many	TRBD1	TRBJ2-6	TGCGCCAGCAGCTCAGGACAGGGAACAGGGGCCAACGTCCTGACTTTC	CASSSGQGTGANVLTF
TRBV10-3	-	-	TRBJ1-6	TGTGCCATCAGTGAGTCGCCAGGGAGTAATTCACCCCTCCACTTT	CAISESPGSNSPLHF